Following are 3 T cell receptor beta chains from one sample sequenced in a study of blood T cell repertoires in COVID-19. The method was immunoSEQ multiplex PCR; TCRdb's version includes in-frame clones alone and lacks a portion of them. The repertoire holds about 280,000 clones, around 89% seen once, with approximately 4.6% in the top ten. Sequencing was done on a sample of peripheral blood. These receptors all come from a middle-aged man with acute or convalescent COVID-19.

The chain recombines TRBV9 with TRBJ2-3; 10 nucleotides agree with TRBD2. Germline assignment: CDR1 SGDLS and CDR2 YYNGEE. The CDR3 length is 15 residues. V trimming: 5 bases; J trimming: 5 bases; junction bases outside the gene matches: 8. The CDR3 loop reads CASRRGLAGVDTQYF. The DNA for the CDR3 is TGTGCCAGCAGAAGGGGGCTAGCGGGGGTAGATACGCAGTATTTT.

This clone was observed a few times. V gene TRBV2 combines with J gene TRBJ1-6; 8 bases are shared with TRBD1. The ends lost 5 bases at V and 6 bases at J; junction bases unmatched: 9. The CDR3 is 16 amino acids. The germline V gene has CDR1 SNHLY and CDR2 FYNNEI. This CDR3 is CASSSDRAVFNSPLHF. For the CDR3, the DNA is TGTGCCAGCAGTTCGGACAGGGCTGTATTTAATTCACCCCTCCACTTT.

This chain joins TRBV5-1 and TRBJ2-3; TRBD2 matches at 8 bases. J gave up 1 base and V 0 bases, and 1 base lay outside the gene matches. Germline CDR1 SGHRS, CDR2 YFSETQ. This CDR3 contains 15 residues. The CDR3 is CASSLGAGGTDTQYF. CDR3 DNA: TGCGCCAGCAGCTTGGGAGCGGGGGGCACAGATACGCAGTATTTT.